The rows below give T cell receptor beta chains drawn from one sample of a study of patients and donors after allogeneic stem cell transplantation. TCRdb passed the RT-PCR reads through MiXCR, listing each CDR3 protein once. The table has approximately 160,000 distinct CDR3 sequences, approximately 30% seen once. Sequencing was performed on blood, either unsorted or a sorted T cell fraction (not recorded which). All receptors come from a human donor who was either an allogeneic HSCT recipient or a stem cell or donor lymphocyte infusion donor (not recorded which). It is not recorded whose cells these are; they may come from a transplant donor. CDR3s include the opening cysteine and the closing phenylalanine or tryptophan. D genes are given only for firm matches. Only some rows state a clone size, as once, few, many or a class for expanded clones.

d_gene,abundance,j_gene,v_gene,CDR3aa,CDR3nt
.,.,TRBJ2-2,TRBV20-1,CSARDVGERYTGELFF,TGCAGTGCTAGAGATGTGGGGGAGCGGTACACCGGGGAGCTGTTTTTT
.,.,TRBJ2-7,TRBV7-9,CASSPPGREQYF,TGTGCCAGCAGCCCGCCGGGGCGGGAGCAGTACTTC
TRBD2,.,TRBJ2-7,TRBV12-3/TRBV12-4,CASSKGLEGEQYF,TGTGCCAGCAGTAAGGGACTAGAGGGCGAGCAGTACTTC
.,few,TRBJ2-7,TRBV6-5,CASSYSALNSYEQYF,TGTGCCAGCAGTTACTCGGCGCTAAACTCCTACGAGCAGTACTTC
TRBD1,few,TRBJ1-4,TRBV4-3,CASRDRGLQGEKLFF,TGCGCCAGCCGGGACAGGGGGCTCCAGGGAGAAAAACTGTTTTTT
.,.,TRBJ1-1,TRBV28,CASSLSRVRTEAFF,TGTGCCAGCAGTTTGAGCAGGGTGAGGACTGAAGCTTTCTTT
.,.,TRBJ2-5,TRBV4-1,CASSQRDGQETQYF,TGCGCCAGCAGCCAACGGGACGGCCAAGAGACCCAGTACTTC
TRBD1,.,TRBJ1-2,TRBV7-8,CASSLVGAGGHGYTF,TGTGCCAGCAGCTTAGTGGGAGCAGGGGGCCATGGCTACACCTTC
.,few,TRBJ2-7,TRBV20-1,CSASALGGGLSYEQYF,TGCAGTGCTAGTGCACTTGGGGGAGGCCTGTCCTACGAGCAGTACTTC
TRBD2,once,TRBJ2-7,TRBV7-9,CASSLWTSGPLGEQYF,TGTGCCAGCAGCTTATGGACTAGCGGGCCCTTGGGTGAGCAGTACTTC
.,.,TRBJ2-5,TRBV15,CATSRTGLQETQYF,TGTGCCACCAGCAGGACAGGTCTCCAAGAGACCCAGTACTTC
.,many,TRBJ1-1,TRBV4-2,CASSQGIPGLPEAFF,TGTGCCAGCAGCCAAGGGATCCCAGGCCTCCCTGAAGCTTTCTTT
TRBD1,many,TRBJ1-1,TRBV5-6,CASSFPDRAATEAFF,TGTGCCAGCAGCTTCCCGGACAGGGCGGCCACTGAAGCTTTCTTT
TRBD1,.,TRBJ2-1,TRBV4-2,CASSPTGAYNEQFF,TGTGCCAGCAGCCCGACAGGGGCCTACAATGAGCAGTTCTTC
.,few,TRBJ1-5,TRBV7-9,CASSSEGHSNQPQHF,TGTGCCAGCAGCTCTGAAGGGCATAGCAATCAGCCCCAGCATTTT
.,.,TRBJ2-7,TRBV28,CASIGGSSYEQYF,TGTGCCAGCATAGGTGGCAGCTCCTACGAGCAGTACTTC
.,few,TRBJ1-5,TRBV12-3/TRBV12-4,CASSPPDSSSQPQHF,TGTGCCAGCAGTCCCCCGGACAGCTCTAGCCAGCCCCAGCATTTT
.,.,TRBJ2-7,TRBV27,CASSLARPNSYEQYF,TGTGCCAGCAGCCTAGCGCGACCAAACTCCTACGAGCAGTACTTC
.,few,TRBJ1-5,TRBV12-3/TRBV12-4,CASSRDLGASQPQHF,TGTGCCAGCAGTCGAGACTTGGGGGCTTCTCAGCCCCAGCATTTT
TRBD2,.,TRBJ2-7,TRBV3-1,CASSQDTTSGNYEQYF,TGTGCCAGCAGCCAAGATACCACTAGCGGGAACTACGAGCAGTACTTC
.,.,TRBJ2-7,TRBV24-1,CATSDSRSSYEQYF,TGTGCCACCAGTGATTCTAGGAGCTCCTACGAGCAGTACTTC
.,.,TRBJ2-1,TRBV7-8,CASSLARLAPGDEQFF,TGTGCCAGCAGCTTAGCGCGCCTAGCCCCGGGGGATGAGCAGTTCTTC
.,.,TRBJ2-7,TRBV29-1,CSVRLLLTYEQYF,TGCAGCGTTAGGCTGCTTCTCACCTACGAGCAGTACTTC
.,.,TRBJ1-6,TRBV7-2,CASSLDVTEDNSPLHF,TGTGCCAGCAGCTTAGACGTCACAGAAGATAATTCACCCCTCCACTTT
TRBD1,many,TRBJ1-2,TRBV12-3/TRBV12-4,CASRRTGGAKVSYGYTF,TGTGCCAGCAGACGGACAGGGGGCGCGAAAGTCTCCTATGGCTACACCTTC
.,.,TRBJ1-2,TRBV29-1,CSGGDTTNYGYTF,TGCAGCGGCGGGGACACTACGAACTATGGCTACACCTTC
TRBD1,.,TRBJ2-1,TRBV7-9,CASSSPGTGTNEQFF,TGTGCCAGCAGCTCCCCCGGGACAGGGACAAATGAGCAGTTCTTC
.,.,TRBJ2-3,TRBV29-1,CSARALEDTQYF,TGCAGCGCCCGGGCCCTTGAGGATACGCAGTATTTT
.,.,TRBJ1-5,TRBV18,CASSPGKNQPQHF,TGTGCCAGCTCACCGGGGAAGAATCAGCCCCAGCATTTT
.,few,TRBJ2-7,TRBV6-2/TRBV6-3,CASSYDDSYEQYF,TGTGCCAGCAGTTACGACGACTCCTACGAGCAGTACTTC
.,.,TRBJ2-5,TRBV25-1,CASSDPRGYQETQYF,TGTGCCAGCAGTGACCCGAGGGGGTACCAAGAGACCCAGTACTTC
TRBD1,few,TRBJ2-5,TRBV5-1,CASTNPRAGGEETQYF,TGCGCCAGCACTAATCCGAGGGCAGGGGGCGAGGAGACCCAGTACTTC
.,many,TRBJ1-5,TRBV20-1,CSAKAGPLYQPQHF,TGCAGTGCTAAGGCCGGGCCGCTTTATCAGCCCCAGCATTTT
.,.,TRBJ2-5,TRBV5-1,CASSLTGTFQETQYF,TGCGCCAGCAGCCTAACTGGGACATTCCAAGAGACCCAGTACTTC
TRBD2,few,TRBJ2-2,TRBV12-3/TRBV12-4,CASRGRALANTGELFF,TGTGCCAGCAGAGGGAGGGCCCTCGCGAACACCGGGGAGCTGTTTTTT
.,.,TRBJ2-2,TRBV5-1,CASSLFGGGDTGELFF,TGCGCCAGCAGCTTGTTTGGCGGAGGGGACACCGGGGAGCTGTTTTTT
.,.,TRBJ2-3,TRBV21-1,CASSTLRQPSDTQYF,TGTGCCAGCAGCACCCTTCGACAGCCGTCAGATACGCAGTATTTT
.,few,TRBJ1-1,TRBV5-1,CASSLVGPEAFF,TGCGCCAGCAGCTTGGTGGGTCCTGAAGCTTTCTTT
.,few,TRBJ1-2,TRBV7-3,CASRRGPGFGYGYTF,TGTGCCAGCAGGCGGGGGCCAGGCTTCGGCTATGGCTACACCTTC
.,.,TRBJ2-1,TRBV7-2,CASSLVRGPEGEQFF,TGTGCCAGCAGCTTAGTTCGCGGTCCTGAAGGGGAGCAGTTCTTC
.,.,TRBJ2-7,TRBV24-1,CATSEGAYEQYF,TGTGCCACCAGTGAGGGCGCCTACGAGCAGTACTTC
.,.,TRBJ2-4,TRBV6-6,CASSYSGHLAKNIQYF,TGTGCCAGCAGTTACTCGGGGCACTTAGCCAAAAACATTCAGTACTTC
.,.,TRBJ2-4,TRBV20-1,CSAERPIGAKNIQYF,TGCAGTGCCGAGCGGCCGATCGGAGCCAAAAACATTCAGTACTTC
.,.,TRBJ2-5,TRBV5-1,CASSLNVGPQETQYF,TGCGCCAGCAGCTTGAATGTGGGTCCTCAAGAGACCCAGTACTTC
TRBD2,once,TRBJ2-2,TRBV29-1,CSVYGTSGRWAGELFF,TGCAGCGTTTACGGGACTAGCGGGAGGTGGGCCGGGGAGCTGTTTTTT
TRBD1,many,TRBJ1-4,TRBV10-3,CAIGGGASGEKLFF,TGTGCCATCGGAGGGGGCGCTTCCGGTGAAAAACTGTTTTTT
.,.,TRBJ1-1,TRBV5-1,CASSLGTTNTEAFF,TGCGCCAGCAGCTTAGGGACAACGAACACTGAAGCTTTCTTT
TRBD2,many,TRBJ2-2,TRBV5-1,CASRGLAGLTGELFF,TGCGCCAGCAGGGGGCTAGCGGGACTAACCGGGGAGCTGTTTTTT
.,.,TRBJ2-7,TRBV21-1,CASSRPELAGEFQISYEQYF,TGTGCCAGCAGCAGACCGGAACTAGCGGGGGAGTTCCAAATCTCCTACGAGCAGTACTTC
TRBD1,.,TRBJ2-7,TRBV6-5,CASSRDSSWSEQYF,TGTGCCAGCAGCAGGGACAGCTCCTGGTCCGAGCAGTACTTC